The sequence of this TCR beta chain was determined in a study of cytomegalovirus exposure and HLA in healthy donors. Study-wide findings and caveats: The authors later linked a missense DCLRE1C variant to TCR beta V- and J-gene trimming. TRBV6-2, TRBV6-3 and some other V segments were unresolvable in 87-base-pair reads.

The PCR had 60 Vbeta and 13 Jbeta primers. Measured with immunoSEQ multiplex PCR; TCRdb has only the in-frame clones, and not every one. Among roughly 160,000 clones listed, about 80% were seen once. About this clone itself: The antigen is not known.

The V and J ends lost 8 bases and 15 bases respectively, with 22 bases between them. This CDR3 spans 13 amino acids. Germline V gene lookup returns CDR1 LGHNA and CDR2 YNFKEQ. The specimen was PBMCs. The chain links TRBV4-2 to TRBJ2-2; D is perhaps TRBD2 (6 bases). This receptor was identified in a man aged 30-40 years in good health and CMV-seronegative. The CDR3 region is CASRGVGRSELFF. Here the CDR3 DNA reads TGTGCCAGCCGCGGGGTCGGGCGATCAGAGTTGTTTTTT.